Considering frequency, the clone carrying this T cell receptor (beta chain) is medium-sized. The source of the sample is a study of T cell clusters in autoimmune cytopenias. The CDR3 has 15 amino acids. Germline-derived CDR1 and CDR2 are GTSNPN and SVGIG (reference sequence). Multiplex touch-down PCR amplified TRB using TRB-A and TRB-B pools in one tube. TCRdb reworked the multiplex PCR reads into one entry per CDR3 protein, no DNA. There are around 11,000 distinct CDR3 sequences in the sample, with 30% to 40% held by the top ten. Each sample's input was 200 to 250 ng genomic DNA, some 40,000 genome equivalents. These same data were also listed under a study on T cell repertoires in aging, cancer and after chemotherapy.

V is TRBV30 and J is TRBJ2-2; TCRdb selects TRBD2, and the lack of DNA leaves this call unchecked. This TCR derives from a human donor in good health. Sequencing was performed on peripheral blood. Here the CDR3 reads CAWSVLAGGPGELFF.